This record concerns one T cell receptor (beta chain) sequence. There are 14 residues in the CDR3. In germline, CDR1 is SGHDN, CDR2 FVKESK. Trimming removed 0 bases from V and 3 bases from J, with 9 bases in between. This specimen belongs to a study of OX40 agonist ivuxolimab in advanced cancers. About the study: Prior checkpoint blockade (anti-PD-1, anti-PD-L1 or anti-CTLA-4) was permitted; around 40% had it.

Produced via immunoSEQ multiplex PCR; TCRdb's table is partial and in-frame only. In the table there are around 70,000 clones, around nine tenths of which are singletons. The receptor comes from an adult with an advanced solid tumor such as melanoma, head and neck, liver or kidney cancer. The material sequenced was CD4+ or CD8+ T cells sorted from blood, taken in a trial of the OX40 agonist ivuxolimab. The J gene is TRBJ2-7, the V gene TRBV14; D perhaps matches TRBD1 (5 bases). CDR3 loop: CASSQEGQGYEQYF. Here the CDR3 DNA reads TGTGCCAGCAGCCAAGAAGGGCAGGGCTACGAGCAGTACTTC.